This T cell receptor beta chain was identified in a study of beta chain features in type 1 diabetes. J lost 10 bases, V lost 6 bases, and 8 bases had no gene match. The CDR3 covers 12 residues. The V gene's germline CDR1 is SQVTM and CDR2 ANQGSEA. Every bit of the isolated RNA underwent reverse transcription, so sequencing read expressed TCRB transcripts. Data came from immunoSEQ multiplex PCR; TCRdb stores just in-frame clones and leaves some out. This table has some 40,000 clones, 45% to 50% appearing once. It was via CD45RO/CCR7/CD25/CD127/CD95/CD27 that CD4+ naive, central memory, regulatory and stem cell-like memory cells were sorted.

The TCR was taken from a woman aged 18-29 years in good health. This rearrangement joins TRBV29-1 to TRBJ1-1; TRBD1 matches at 10 bases. Sequencing was done on a sample of central memory CD4+ T cells from blood. The CDR3 bases are TGCAGCGTACCCAACGGACAGGGGGGAGCTTTCTTT. Protein product: CSVPNGQGGAFF.